The 3 T cell receptor beta chains listed next were all sequenced from one sample in a study of PD-L1 blockade in urothelial cancer. The method was immunoSEQ multiplex PCR; TCRdb's version includes in-frame clones alone and lacks a portion of them. This table has around 100,000 clones, around 91% appearing once. Time point specified: pretreatment peripheral blood. The sequencing here drew on PBMCs, taken around atezolizumab (anti-PD-L1) treatment. The origin of the receptors is a man aged 60 to 75 with urothelial cancer.

This chain connects TRBV6-5 to TRBJ2-5, with TRBD1 matching over 7 bases. The CDR3 totals 15 residues. Germline V gene data show CDR1 as MNHEY and CDR2 as SVGAGI. J gave up 6 bases and V 0 bases, and 7 bases lay outside the gene matches. The CDR3 spells CASSYSTYRGQTQYF. CDR3 nucleotides: TGTGCCAGCAGTTACTCAACCTACAGGGGTCAGACCCAGTACTTC.

The chain uses TRBV10-1 and TRBJ2-5; 12 nucleotides align to TRBD2. CDR1 and CDR2 from the germline V gene are WNHNN and SYGVQD (reference sequence). The ends lost 8 bases at V and 2 bases at J; junction bases unmatched: 6. The CDR3 length is 15 residues. The DNA for the CDR3 is TGCGCCAGCCGAAGACTAGCGGGAGAGCAAGAGACCCAGTACTTC. It encodes CASRRLAGEQETQYF.

This clone was observed a handful of times. The chain has TRBV6-6 and TRBJ1-6; D is perhaps TRBD1 (6 bases). Germline loops: CDR1 MNHNY, CDR2 SVGAGI (reference sequence). With 3 bases removed from V and 7 bases from J, the gap between germline ends came to 10 bases. The CDR3 extends over 14 amino acids. This CDR3 reads CASSYLQGNSPLHF. As DNA, the CDR3 is TGTGCCAGCAGTTATTTACAGGGCAATTCACCCCTCCACTTT.